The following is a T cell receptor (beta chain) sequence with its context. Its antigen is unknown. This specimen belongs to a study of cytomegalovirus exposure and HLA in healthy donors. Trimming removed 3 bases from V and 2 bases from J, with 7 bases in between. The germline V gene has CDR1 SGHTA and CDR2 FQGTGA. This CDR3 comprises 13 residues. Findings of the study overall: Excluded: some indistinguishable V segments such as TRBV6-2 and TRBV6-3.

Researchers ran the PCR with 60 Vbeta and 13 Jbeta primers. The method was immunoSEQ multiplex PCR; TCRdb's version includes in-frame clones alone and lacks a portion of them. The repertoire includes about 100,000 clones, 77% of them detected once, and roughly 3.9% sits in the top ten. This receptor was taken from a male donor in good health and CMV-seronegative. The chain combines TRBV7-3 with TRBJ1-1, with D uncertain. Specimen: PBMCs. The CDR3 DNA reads TGTGCCAGCAGCTTCAGGCCCAACACTGAAGCTTTCTTT. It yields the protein CASSFRPNTEAFF.